These T cell receptor beta chains were read from a single sample in a study of T cell responses to AZD1222 COVID-19 vaccine. Generated by immunoSEQ multiplex PCR, the TCRdb table keeps only in-frame clones and is missing some. The repertoire holds about 92,000 clones, nearly 90% seen once, with approximately 1.5% in the top ten. This specimen was peripheral blood, taken on day 0 of AZD1222 vaccination. The receptor source for this set is an adult in good health. CDR3s include the opening cysteine and the closing phenylalanine or tryptophan. D genes are given only for firm matches. Clone size is given for some rows only: seen once, a few or many times, or a class if the clone is expanded.

CDR3nt: TGTGCCAGCAGTTATCTAGACGGGGCCTACGAGCAGTACTTC; CDR3aa: CASSYLDGAYEQYF; j_gene: TRBJ2-7; v_gene: TRBV6-2/TRBV6-3; d_gene: NA; abundance: NA
CDR3nt: TGTGCCAGCAGTTTCTCGGGTCGACAGGGGCTCTTC; CDR3aa: CASSFSGRQGLF; j_gene: TRBJ1-2; v_gene: TRBV12-3/TRBV12-4; d_gene: TRBD1; abundance: NA
CDR3nt: TGTGCCAGCAGTGAGGGGGGACAACCACTGGGTGAAAAACTGTTTTTT; CDR3aa: CASSEGGQPLGEKLFF; j_gene: TRBJ1-4; v_gene: TRBV6-1; d_gene: NA; abundance: once
CDR3nt: TGTGCCAGCAGCGCCCAGATGGGGGGGAACACTGAAGCTTTCTTT; CDR3aa: CASSAQMGGNTEAFF; j_gene: TRBJ1-1; v_gene: TRBV7-3; d_gene: NA; abundance: NA
CDR3nt: TGTGCCAGCAGCCAGGAACGGCTAACGGAAAAACTGTTTTTT; CDR3aa: CASSQERLTEKLFF; j_gene: TRBJ1-4; v_gene: TRBV4-2; d_gene: NA; abundance: NA
CDR3nt: TGTGCCAGCAGCCCTGCGACCGGTAGCAATCAGCCCCAGCATTTT; CDR3aa: CASSPATGSNQPQHF; j_gene: TRBJ1-5; v_gene: TRBV13; d_gene: NA; abundance: NA
CDR3nt: TGCGCCAGCAGCCAAGATCTGGGAGGACAGGGGAGGAATCAGCCCCAGCATTTT; CDR3aa: CASSQDLGGQGRNQPQHF; j_gene: TRBJ1-5; v_gene: TRBV4-1; d_gene: TRBD1; abundance: NA
CDR3nt: TGCGCCAGCAGTGAAGTGATGGGCAGGGAGGGATTTATCGATCAGCCCCAGCATTTT; CDR3aa: CASSEVMGREGFIDQPQHF; j_gene: TRBJ1-5; v_gene: TRBV10-2; d_gene: NA; abundance: NA
CDR3nt: TGTGCCAGCTCACCGACACAGGGAAACACTGAAGCTTTCTTT; CDR3aa: CASSPTQGNTEAFF; j_gene: TRBJ1-1; v_gene: TRBV18; d_gene: NA; abundance: NA
CDR3nt: TGTGCCAGCAGTTACGTGCCAGATAATTCACCCCTCCACTTT; CDR3aa: CASSYVPDNSPLHF; j_gene: TRBJ1-6; v_gene: TRBV6-5; d_gene: NA; abundance: once
CDR3nt: TGTGCCTGGAGTCGGGGTGGGAATTCACCCCTCCACTTT; CDR3aa: CAWSRGGNSPLHF; j_gene: TRBJ1-6; v_gene: TRBV30; d_gene: NA; abundance: NA
CDR3nt: TGTGCCAGCAGCTTGGAACTTCCCTATGGCTACACCTTC; CDR3aa: CASSLELPYGYTF; j_gene: TRBJ1-2; v_gene: TRBV5-4; d_gene: NA; abundance: NA
CDR3nt: TGTGCCAGCAGTTACTCGAGAGGTACCTACAATGAGCAGTTCTTC; CDR3aa: CASSYSRGTYNEQFF; j_gene: TRBJ2-1; v_gene: TRBV6-5; d_gene: NA; abundance: NA
CDR3nt: TGTGCCTGGAGTGACGGGACAGCATCTCTTCAGTACTTC; CDR3aa: CAWSDGTASLQYF; j_gene: TRBJ2-7; v_gene: TRBV30; d_gene: TRBD1; abundance: NA
CDR3nt: TGTGCCAGCAGCCCTGGGACCACGCCCATCCTCTACACCTTC; CDR3aa: CASSPGTTPILYTF; j_gene: TRBJ1-2; v_gene: TRBV14; d_gene: NA; abundance: once
CDR3nt: TGTGCCAGCAGCTACCCCCGACGGGCTAGCGGCAGGACGGAGGAGCAGTTCTTC; CDR3aa: CASSYPRRASGRTEEQFF; j_gene: TRBJ2-1; v_gene: TRBV7-2; d_gene: TRBD2; abundance: NA